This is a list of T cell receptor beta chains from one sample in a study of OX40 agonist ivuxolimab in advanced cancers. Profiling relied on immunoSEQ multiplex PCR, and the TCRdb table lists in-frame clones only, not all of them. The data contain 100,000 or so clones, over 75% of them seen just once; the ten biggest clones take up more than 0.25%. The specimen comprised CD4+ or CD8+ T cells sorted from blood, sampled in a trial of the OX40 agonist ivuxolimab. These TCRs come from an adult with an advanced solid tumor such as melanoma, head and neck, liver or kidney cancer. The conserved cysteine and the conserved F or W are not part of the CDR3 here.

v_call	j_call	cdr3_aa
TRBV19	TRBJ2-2	ASSIVGLGTGELF
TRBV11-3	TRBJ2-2	ASSPGSVANTGELF
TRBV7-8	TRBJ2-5	ASSLRQGNQETQY
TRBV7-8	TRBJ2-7	ASSLVLAGEYEQY
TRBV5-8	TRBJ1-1	ASSNRGRTEAF
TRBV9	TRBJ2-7	ASSVVAGVSEQY
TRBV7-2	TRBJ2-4	ASRLTGGLGNIQY
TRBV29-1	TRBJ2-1	SVEEQGSEQF
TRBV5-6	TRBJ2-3	ASSFGYSQY
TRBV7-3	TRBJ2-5	ASSYLGQSQETQY
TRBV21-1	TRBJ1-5	ASSKVRGNNSNQPQH
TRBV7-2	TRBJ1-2	ASSSRDGRSNYGYT
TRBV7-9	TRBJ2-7	ASSLSQQQY
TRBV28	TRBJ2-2	ASSFGTANTGELF
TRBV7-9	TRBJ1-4	ASSPLGGTNEKLF
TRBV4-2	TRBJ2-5	ASSQGAGEVKQY
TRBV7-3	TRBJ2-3	ASSLSPTSGRADTQY
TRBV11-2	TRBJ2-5	ASSSTTSGTETQY
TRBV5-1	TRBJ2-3	ASSLSGMIADTQY
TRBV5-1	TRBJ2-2	ASSFDAGQGSGELF
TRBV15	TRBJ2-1	ATSRDPGDPYNEQF
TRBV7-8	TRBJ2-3	ASSPHPVAFRTHTQY
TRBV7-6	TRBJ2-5	ASSLGQGPFETQY
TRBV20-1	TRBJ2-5	SVLWETQY
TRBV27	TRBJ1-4	ASRTTNEKLF
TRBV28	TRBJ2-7	ASIAGGTYEQY
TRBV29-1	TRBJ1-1	SVEGPSMNTEAF
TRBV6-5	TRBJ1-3	ASSYSGSGNTIY
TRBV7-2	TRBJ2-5	ASLPRPVAETQY
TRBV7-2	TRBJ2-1	ASSLSGTNNEQF
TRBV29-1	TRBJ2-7	SVLRGTGGNEQY
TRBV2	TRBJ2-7	ASSRDRVNEQY
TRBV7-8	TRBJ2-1	ASSLAGLGPRNEQF
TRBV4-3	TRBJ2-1	ASSQAQGLGRANEQF
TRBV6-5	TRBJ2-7	ASSYYPQASYEQY
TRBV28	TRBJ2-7	ASSFGALYEQY
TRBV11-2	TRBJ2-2	ASSLSTSGNTGELF
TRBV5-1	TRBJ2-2	ASSPGLAGIGELF
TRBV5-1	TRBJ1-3	ASSLEAGSGNTIY
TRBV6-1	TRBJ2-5	ASRREGRETQY
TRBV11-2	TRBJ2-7	ASSSVLTSFYEQY
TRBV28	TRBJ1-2	ATDRTGNYGYT
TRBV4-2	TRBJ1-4	ASSQVGTGSVIGEKLF
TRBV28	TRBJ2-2	ATLGTSGRAGNTGELF
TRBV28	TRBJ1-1	AIFHGENTEAF